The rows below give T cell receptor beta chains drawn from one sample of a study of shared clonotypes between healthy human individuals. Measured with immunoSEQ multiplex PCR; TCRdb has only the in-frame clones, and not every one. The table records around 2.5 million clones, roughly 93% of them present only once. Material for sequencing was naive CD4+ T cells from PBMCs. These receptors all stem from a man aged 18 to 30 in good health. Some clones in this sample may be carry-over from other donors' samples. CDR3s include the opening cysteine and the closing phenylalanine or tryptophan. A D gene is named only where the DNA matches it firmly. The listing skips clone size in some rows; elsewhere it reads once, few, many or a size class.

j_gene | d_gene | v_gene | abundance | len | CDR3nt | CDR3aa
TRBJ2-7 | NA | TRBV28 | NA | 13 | TGTGCCAGCAGTTTTGGGGGGATCCACGAGCAGTACTTC | CASSFGGIHEQYF
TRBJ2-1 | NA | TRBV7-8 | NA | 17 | TGTGCCAGCAGCCCCCTTAGTTTGAGGGCCCCCAACAATGAGCAGTTCTTC | CASSPLSLRAPNNEQFF
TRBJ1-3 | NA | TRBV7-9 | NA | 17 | TGTGCCAGCAGCCCACCGTCCGCGGTAAACTCTGGAAACACCATATATTTT | CASSPPSAVNSGNTIYF
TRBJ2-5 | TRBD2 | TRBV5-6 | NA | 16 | TGTGCCAGCAGCGTAGCGGGAGGGGGCCGCCAAGAGACCCAGTACTTC | CASSVAGGGRQETQYF
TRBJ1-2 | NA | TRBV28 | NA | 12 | TGTGCCAGCAGTTTAAGCCAGCGGGGCTACACCTTC | CASSLSQRGYTF
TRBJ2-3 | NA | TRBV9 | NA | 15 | TGTGCCAGCAGCGTAGGTTTATCTTCGGAGAGTACGCAGTATTTT | CASSVGLSSESTQYF
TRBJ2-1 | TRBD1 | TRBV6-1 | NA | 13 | TGTGCCAGCAGTATTAAGGGGGCGGACGAGCAGTTCTTC | CASSIKGADEQFF
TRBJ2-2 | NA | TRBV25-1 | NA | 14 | TGTGCCAGCAGTAACCCGGCCGACACCGGGGAGCTGTTTTTT | CASSNPADTGELFF
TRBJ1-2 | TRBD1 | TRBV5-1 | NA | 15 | TGCGCCAGCAGCCCCGCCGGGGGACAGAACTATGGCTACACCTTC | CASSPAGGQNYGYTF
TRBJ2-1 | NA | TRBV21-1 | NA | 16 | TGTGCCAGCAGCAGTCGAGGACTAGCGGAGTACAATGAGCAGTTCTTC | CASSSRGLAEYNEQFF
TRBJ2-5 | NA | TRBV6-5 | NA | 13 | TGTGCCAGCAGTTTCCCGGGACTAGAGACCCAGTACTTC | CASSFPGLETQYF
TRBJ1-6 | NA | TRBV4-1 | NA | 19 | TGCGCCAGCAGCCAAGACTTATTACAGGGCGATATTCGTCATTCACCCCTCCACTTT | CASSQDLLQGDIRHSPLHF
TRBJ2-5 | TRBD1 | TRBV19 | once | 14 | TGTGCCAGTAGCTTAAGACAGGGAGTAGAGACCCAGTACTTC | CASSLRQGVETQYF
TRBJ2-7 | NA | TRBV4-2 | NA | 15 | TGTGCCAGCAGCCAAGTTGGGCAGAGCTCCTACGAGCAGTACTTC | CASSQVGQSSYEQYF
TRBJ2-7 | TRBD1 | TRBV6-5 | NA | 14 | TGTGCCAGCAGCTTTCGGACAGGGTGGGAGGAGCAGTACTTC | CASSFRTGWEEQYF
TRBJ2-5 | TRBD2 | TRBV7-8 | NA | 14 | TGTGCCAGCAGCTTAGTAGGCGGGGGAGGGACCCAGTACTTC | CASSLVGGGGTQYF
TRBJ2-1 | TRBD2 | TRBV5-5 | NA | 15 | TGTGCCAGCAGCCCCGTCGGGGGACTAGCGGGAGCGGGGTTCTTC | CASSPVGGLAGAGFF
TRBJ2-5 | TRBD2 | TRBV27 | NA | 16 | TGTGCCAGCAGTTCCCGACCGCTAGCGGATCAAGAGACCCAGTACTTC | CASSSRPLADQETQYF
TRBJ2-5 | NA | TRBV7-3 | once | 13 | TGTGCCAGCAGTCCAGGTGTCCAAGAGACCCAGTACTTC | CASSPGVQETQYF
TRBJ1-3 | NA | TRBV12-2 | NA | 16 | TGTGCAAGTCGCTTAGCGACCCGGCTAGATGGAAACACCATATATTTT | CASRLATRLDGNTIYF
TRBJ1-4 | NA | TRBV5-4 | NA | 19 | TGTGCCAGCAGCTTGGATGCAGACTCAACAAAAGGCCGCGATGAAAAACTGTTTTTT | CASSLDADSTKGRDEKLFF
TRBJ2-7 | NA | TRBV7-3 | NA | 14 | TGTGCCAGCAGCTTAGCTGAGGGATCCTACGAGCAGTACTTC | CASSLAEGSYEQYF
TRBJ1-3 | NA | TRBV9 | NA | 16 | TGTGCCAGCAGCGTAGGCGGTGCTAGCTCTGGAAACACCATATATTTT | CASSVGGASSGNTIYF
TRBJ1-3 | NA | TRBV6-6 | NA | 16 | TGTGCCAGCAGTTACCTCCGGGAAAGCTCTGGAAACACCATATATTTT | CASSYLRESSGNTIYF
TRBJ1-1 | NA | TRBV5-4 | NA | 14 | TGTGCCAGCAGCTGGCAGGGACGGGACACTGAAGCTTTCTTT | CASSWQGRDTEAFF
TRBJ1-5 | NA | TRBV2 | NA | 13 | TGTGCCAGCAGTGACCAGGGAAATCAGCCCCAGCATTTT | CASSDQGNQPQHF
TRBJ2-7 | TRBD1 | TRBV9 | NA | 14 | TGTGCCAGCAGCGTAACAGGGGCTGGTAGCGAGCAGTACTTC | CASSVTGAGSEQYF
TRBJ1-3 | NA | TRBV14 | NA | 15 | TGTGCCAGCAGCCAAGAACAGGGAACTGGAAACACCATATATTTT | CASSQEQGTGNTIYF
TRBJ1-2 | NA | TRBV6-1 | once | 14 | TGTGCCAGCAGTGTGGGGACCCTCGGGAGTGGCTACACCTTC | CASSVGTLGSGYTF
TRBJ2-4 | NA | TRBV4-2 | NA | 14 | TGTGCCAGCAGCCCAGGAGGGGCTGAAAACATTCAGTACTTC | CASSPGGAENIQYF
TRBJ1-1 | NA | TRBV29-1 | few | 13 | TGCAGCGTTTACGCAGCCAAGAACACTGAAGCTTTCTTT | CSVYAAKNTEAFF
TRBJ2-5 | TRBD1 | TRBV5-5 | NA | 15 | TGTGCCAGCAGCTTGTCGGGACAGGGCGGAGAGACCCAGTACTTC | CASSLSGQGGETQYF
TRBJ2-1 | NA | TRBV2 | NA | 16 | TGTGCCAGCAGAGCGAGACTAGTCCAACACCCCAATGAGCAGTTCTTC | CASRARLVQHPNEQFF
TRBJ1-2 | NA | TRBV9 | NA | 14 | TGTGCCAGCAGCGTAGGGGTAGGGTCCGATGGCTACACCTTC | CASSVGVGSDGYTF